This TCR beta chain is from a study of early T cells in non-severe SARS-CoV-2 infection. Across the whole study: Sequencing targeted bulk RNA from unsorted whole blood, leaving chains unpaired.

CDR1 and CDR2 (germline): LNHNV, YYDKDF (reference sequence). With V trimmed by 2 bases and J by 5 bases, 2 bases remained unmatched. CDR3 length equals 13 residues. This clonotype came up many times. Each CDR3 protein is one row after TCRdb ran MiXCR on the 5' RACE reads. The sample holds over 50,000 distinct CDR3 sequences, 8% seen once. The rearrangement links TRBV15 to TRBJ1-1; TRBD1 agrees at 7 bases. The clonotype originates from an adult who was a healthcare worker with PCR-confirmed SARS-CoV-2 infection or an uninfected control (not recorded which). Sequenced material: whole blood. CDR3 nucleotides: TGTGCCACCAGCAGAACAGGGGAAACTGAAGCTTTCTTT. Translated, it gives CATSRTGETEAFF.